This T cell receptor beta chain was identified in a study of control samples from healthy donors and cancer patients. Clones were read by immunoSEQ multiplex PCR, and TCRdb kept only the in-frame ones, dropping some. Altogether some 160,000 clones are present, 90% to 95% being singletons, with the ten largest covering 8.5%. The V gene's germline CDR1 is MNHEY and CDR2 SVGAGI. CDR3 length: 15 amino acids. V dropped 6 bases and J dropped 0 bases, with 14 bases sitting between them. The receptor was isolated from a woman aged 40 to 50 in good health. V gene TRBV6-5 combines with J gene TRBJ1-2; D is perhaps TRBD1 (5 bases). Source material: blood. The CDR3 region is CASRSGTFTNYGYTF. CDR3 sequence (DNA): TGTGCCAGCAGATCCGGGACCTTTACTAACTATGGCTACACCTTC.